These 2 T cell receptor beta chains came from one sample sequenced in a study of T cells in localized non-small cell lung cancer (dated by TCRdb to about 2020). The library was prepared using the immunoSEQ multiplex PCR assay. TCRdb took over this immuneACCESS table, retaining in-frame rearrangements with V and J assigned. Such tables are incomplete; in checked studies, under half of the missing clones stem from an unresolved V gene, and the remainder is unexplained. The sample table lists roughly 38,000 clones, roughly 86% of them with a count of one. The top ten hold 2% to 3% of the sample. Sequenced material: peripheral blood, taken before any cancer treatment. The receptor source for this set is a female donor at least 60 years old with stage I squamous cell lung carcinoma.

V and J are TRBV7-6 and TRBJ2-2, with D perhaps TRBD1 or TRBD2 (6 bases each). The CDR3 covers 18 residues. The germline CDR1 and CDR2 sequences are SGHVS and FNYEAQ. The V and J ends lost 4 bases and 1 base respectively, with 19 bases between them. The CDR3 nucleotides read TGTGCCAGCAGCTCCCCGGTGAGGGGGAGGAGGAACACCGGGGAGCTGTTTTTT. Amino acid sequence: CASSSPVRGRRNTGELFF. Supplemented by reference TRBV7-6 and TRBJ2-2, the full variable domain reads GAGVSQSPRYKVTKRGQDVALRCDPISGHVSLYWYRQALGQGPEFLTYFNYEAQQDKSGLPNDRFSAERPEGSISTLTIQRTEQRDSAMYRCASSSPVRGRRNTGELFFGEGSRLTVL.

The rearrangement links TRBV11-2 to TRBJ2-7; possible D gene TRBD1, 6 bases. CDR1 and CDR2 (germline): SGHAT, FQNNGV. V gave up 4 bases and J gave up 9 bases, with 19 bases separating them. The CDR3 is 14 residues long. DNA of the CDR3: TGTGCCAGCAGCTCCTCCCACACAGGGTCTCGGCAGTACTTC. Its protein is CASSSSHTGSRQYF.